This record covers a single T cell receptor beta chain. The data were obtained in a study of control samples from healthy donors and cancer patients. TCRdb's table, derived via immunoSEQ multiplex PCR, lists solely in-frame clones and lacks some. Found here are around 150,000 clones, about 90% of them singletons; the top ten hold 12%. The CDR3 runs 12 residues. Germline V CDR1 and CDR2: MNHEY, SMNVEV (reference sequence). Trimming took off 5 bases at V and 13 bases at J, with 17 bases between the two ends. The chain recombines TRBV27 with TRBJ1-1, with D tentatively TRBD1 (5 bases). The clonotype originates from a man younger than 45 in good health. Specimen: blood. Written as DNA, the CDR3 is TGTGCCAGCAGTAAAAGGGCAGGGCAGAGTTTCTTT. It translates to CASSKRAGQSFF.